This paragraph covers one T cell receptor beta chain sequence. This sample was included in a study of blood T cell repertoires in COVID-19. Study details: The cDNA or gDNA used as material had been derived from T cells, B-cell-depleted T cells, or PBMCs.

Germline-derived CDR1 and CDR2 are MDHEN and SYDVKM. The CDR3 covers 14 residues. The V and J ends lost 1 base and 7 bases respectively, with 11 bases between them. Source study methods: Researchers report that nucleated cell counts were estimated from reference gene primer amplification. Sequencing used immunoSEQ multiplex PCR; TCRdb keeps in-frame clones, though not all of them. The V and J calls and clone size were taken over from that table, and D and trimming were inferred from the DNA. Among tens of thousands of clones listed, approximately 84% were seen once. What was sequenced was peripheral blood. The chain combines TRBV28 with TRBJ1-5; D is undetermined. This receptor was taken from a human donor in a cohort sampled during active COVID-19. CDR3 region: CASSLFGSGQPQHF. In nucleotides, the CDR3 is TGTGCCAGCAGTTTATTCGGCAGCGGCCAGCCCCAGCATTTT.